The clone carrying this T cell receptor (beta chain) was observed at least ten times. Its matching antigen is unknown. MiXCR was run by TCRdb on the RT-PCR reads, yielding one entry per CDR3 protein. This table holds hundreds of thousands of distinct CDR3 sequences, 14% found once. This sample is drawn from a study of response to subunit inactivated influenza vaccine. Whole-study results and caveats: Authors suggested seasonal influenza vaccinations each recruit few new T cells.

The V gene lost 3 bases and the J gene lost 0 bases, with 9 bases spanning the gap. Germline CDR1 reads SGDLS; CDR2 reads YYNGEE. The CDR3 loop spans 15 amino acids. The sequencing here drew on PBMCs from blood, taken 14 to 15 days before vaccination. The rearrangement joins TRBV9 to TRBJ2-2; D could derive from TRBD1 or TRBD2 (5 bases each). This TCR was sampled from a man aged 50-60 years who received an inactivated influenza vaccine. The CDR3 region has the DNA TGTGCCAGCAGCGCTGGGACCACGAACACCGGGGAGCTGTTTTTT. It codes for CASSAGTTNTGELFF.